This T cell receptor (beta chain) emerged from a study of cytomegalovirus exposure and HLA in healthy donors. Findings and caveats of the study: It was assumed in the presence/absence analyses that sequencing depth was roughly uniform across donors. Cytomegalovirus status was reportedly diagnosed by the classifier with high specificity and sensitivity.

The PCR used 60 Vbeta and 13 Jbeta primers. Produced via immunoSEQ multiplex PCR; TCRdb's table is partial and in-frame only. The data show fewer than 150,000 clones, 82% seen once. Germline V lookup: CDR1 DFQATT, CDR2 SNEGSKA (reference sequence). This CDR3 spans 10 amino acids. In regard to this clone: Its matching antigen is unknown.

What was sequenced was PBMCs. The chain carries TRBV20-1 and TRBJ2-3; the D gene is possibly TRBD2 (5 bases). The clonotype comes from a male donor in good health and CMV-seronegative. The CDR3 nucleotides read TGCAGCCCTCAAAGGGAGCCGCAGTATTTT. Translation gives CSPQREPQYF.